This T cell receptor (beta chain) was retrieved from a study of blood T cell repertoires in COVID-19. Method: immunoSEQ multiplex PCR; TCRdb's copy keeps in-frame clones and lacks some. The sample consists of roughly 150,000 clones, roughly 89% of them appearing once. V dropped 5 bases and J dropped 4 bases, with 20 bases sitting between them. Germline V CDR1 and CDR2: SEHNR, FQNEAQ (reference sequence). The CDR3 consists of 16 residues. The TCR comes from a woman between 65 and 79 years old with COVID-19, enrolled during active disease. The specimen sequenced was peripheral blood. This chain joins TRBV7-9 and TRBJ1-1; weak D call: TRBD1 (6 bases). CDR3 in amino acids: CASSQSRWGLGTEAFF. CDR3 sequence (DNA): TGTGCCAGCAGCCAAAGCCGCTGGGGGCTAGGCACTGAAGCTTTCTTT.